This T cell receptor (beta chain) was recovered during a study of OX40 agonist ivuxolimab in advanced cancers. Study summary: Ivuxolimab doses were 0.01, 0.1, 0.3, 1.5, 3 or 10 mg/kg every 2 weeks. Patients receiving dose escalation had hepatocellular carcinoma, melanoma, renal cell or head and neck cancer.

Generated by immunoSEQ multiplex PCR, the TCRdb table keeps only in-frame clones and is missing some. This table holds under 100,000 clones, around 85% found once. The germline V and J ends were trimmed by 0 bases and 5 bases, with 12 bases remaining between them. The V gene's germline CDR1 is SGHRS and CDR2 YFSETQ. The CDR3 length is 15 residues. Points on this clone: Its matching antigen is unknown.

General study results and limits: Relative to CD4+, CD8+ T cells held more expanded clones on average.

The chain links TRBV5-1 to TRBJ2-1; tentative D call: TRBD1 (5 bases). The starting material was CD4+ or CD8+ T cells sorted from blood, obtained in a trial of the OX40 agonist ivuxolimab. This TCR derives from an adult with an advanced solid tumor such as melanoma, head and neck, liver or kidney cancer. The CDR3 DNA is TGCGCCAGCAGCTTGGGTAGGGGCGGAAACAATGAGCAGTTCTTC. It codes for CASSLGRGGNNEQFF.